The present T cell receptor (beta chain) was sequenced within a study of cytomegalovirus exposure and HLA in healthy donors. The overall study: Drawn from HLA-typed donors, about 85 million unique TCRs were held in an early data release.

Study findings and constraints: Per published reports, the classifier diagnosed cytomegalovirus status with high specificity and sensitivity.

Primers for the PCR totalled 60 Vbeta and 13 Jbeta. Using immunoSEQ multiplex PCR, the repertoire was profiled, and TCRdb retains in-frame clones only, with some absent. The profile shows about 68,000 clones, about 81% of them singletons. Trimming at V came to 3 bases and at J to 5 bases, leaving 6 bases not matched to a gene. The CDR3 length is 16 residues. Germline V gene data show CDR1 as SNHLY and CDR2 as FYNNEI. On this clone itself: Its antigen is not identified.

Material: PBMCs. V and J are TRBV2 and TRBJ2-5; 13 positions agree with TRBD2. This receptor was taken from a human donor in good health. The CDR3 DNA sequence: TGTGCCAGCAGTGAGGTACTAGCGGGGGGGCCCGAGACCCAGTACTTC. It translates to CASSEVLAGGPETQYF.